The sequence of this T cell receptor beta chain was determined in a study of graft-versus-host responses after intestinal transplantation. Overall study: Every recipient had anti-thymocyte globulin induction and 3 to 4 years of tacrolimus plus steroids.

Of note for this clone: Its matching antigen is unknown.

Whole-study results and caveats: Marrow from the recipient contained GvH clones, some of which had appeared first in ileum or blood.

Deletions cut 0 bases from V and 5 bases from J, with 17 bases between. The CDR3 totals 16 residues. Germline loops: CDR1 SGHNT, CDR2 YYREEE (reference sequence). Sequencing was performed with immunoSEQ multiplex PCR; in TCRdb, only in-frame clones are kept and a portion is missing. In the table there are approximately 40,000 clones, 91% of which are singletons. The origin of this receptor is a human patient who received an intestinal transplant, so some T cells may come from the graft donor. The material sequenced was PBMCs, taken around 330 days after intestinal transplant. The V call is TRBV5-4, the J call TRBJ2-5; possible D gene TRBD1, 5 bases. The CDR3 is CASSLATAGMMETQYF. In DNA, the CDR3 is TGTGCCAGCAGCTTGGCAACGGCAGGGATGATGGAGACCCAGTACTTC.